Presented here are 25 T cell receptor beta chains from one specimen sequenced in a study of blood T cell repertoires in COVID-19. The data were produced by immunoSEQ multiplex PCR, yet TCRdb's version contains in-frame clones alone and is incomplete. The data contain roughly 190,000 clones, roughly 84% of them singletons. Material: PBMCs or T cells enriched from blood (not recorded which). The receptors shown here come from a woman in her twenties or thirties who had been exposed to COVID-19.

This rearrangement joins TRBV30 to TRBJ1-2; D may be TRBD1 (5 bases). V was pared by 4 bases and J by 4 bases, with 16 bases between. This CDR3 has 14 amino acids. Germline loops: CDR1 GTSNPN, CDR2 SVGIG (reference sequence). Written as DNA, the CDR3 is TGTGCCTGGACCCTAGGGGAGGGAGCCTATGGCTACACCTTC. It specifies CAWTLGEGAYGYTF. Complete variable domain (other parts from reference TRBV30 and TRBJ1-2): SQTIHQWPATLVQPVGSPLSLECTVEGTSNPNLYWYRQAAGRGLQLLFYSVGIGQISSEVPQNLSASRPQDRQFILSSKKLLLSDSGFYLCAWTLGEGAYGYTFGSGTRLTVV.

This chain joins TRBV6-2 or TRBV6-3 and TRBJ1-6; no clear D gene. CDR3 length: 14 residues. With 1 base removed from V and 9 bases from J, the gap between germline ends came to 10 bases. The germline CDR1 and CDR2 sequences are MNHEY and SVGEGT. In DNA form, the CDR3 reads TGTGCCAGCAGTTACTTGACCGAGGGTTCACCCCTCCACTTT. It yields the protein CASSYLTEGSPLHF.

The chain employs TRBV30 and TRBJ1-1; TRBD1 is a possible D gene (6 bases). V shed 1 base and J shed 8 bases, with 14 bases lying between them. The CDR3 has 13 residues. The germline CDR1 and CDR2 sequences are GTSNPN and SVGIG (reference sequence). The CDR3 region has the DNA TGTGCCTGGAGTGATACAGGGTCATGGGAAGCTTTCTTT. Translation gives CAWSDTGSWEAFF.

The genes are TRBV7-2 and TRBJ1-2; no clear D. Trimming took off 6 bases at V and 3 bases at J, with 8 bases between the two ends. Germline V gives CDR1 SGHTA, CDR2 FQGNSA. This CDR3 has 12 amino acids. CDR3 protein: CASRGRDYGYTF. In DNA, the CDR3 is TGTGCCAGCAGGGGGAGGGACTATGGCTACACCTTC.

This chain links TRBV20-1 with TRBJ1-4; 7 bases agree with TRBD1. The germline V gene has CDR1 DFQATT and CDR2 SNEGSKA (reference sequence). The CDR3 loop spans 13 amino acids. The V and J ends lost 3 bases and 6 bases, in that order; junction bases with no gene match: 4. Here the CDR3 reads CSASLQGYEKLFF. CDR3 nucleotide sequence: TGCAGTGCTAGTTTACAGGGGTATGAAAAACTGTTTTTT.

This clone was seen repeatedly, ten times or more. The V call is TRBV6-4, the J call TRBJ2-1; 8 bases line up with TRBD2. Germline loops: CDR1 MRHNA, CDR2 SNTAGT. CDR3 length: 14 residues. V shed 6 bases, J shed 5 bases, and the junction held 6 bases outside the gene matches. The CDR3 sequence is CASRWFSGDNEQFF. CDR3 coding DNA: TGTGCCAGCAGATGGTTTAGCGGGGACAATGAGCAGTTCTTC.

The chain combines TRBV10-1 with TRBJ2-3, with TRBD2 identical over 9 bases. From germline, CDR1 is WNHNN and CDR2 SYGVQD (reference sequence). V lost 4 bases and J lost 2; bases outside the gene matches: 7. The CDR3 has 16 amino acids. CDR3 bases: TGCGCCAGCAGTGGAGTTAGCGGGGGCCTCACAGATACGCAGTATTTT. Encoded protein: CASSGVSGGLTDTQYF.

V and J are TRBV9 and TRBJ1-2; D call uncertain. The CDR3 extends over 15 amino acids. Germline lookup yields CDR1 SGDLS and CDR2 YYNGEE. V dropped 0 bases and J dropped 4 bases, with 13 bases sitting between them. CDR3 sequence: CASSVEGGRLYGYTF. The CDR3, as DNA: TGTGCCAGCAGCGTAGAAGGCGGTCGACTCTATGGCTACACCTTC.

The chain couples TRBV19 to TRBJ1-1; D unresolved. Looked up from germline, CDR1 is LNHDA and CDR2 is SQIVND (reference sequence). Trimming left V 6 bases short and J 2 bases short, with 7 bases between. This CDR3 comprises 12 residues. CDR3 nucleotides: TGTGCCAGTAGCTCCGTTAACACTGAAGCTTTCTTT. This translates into CASSSVNTEAFF.

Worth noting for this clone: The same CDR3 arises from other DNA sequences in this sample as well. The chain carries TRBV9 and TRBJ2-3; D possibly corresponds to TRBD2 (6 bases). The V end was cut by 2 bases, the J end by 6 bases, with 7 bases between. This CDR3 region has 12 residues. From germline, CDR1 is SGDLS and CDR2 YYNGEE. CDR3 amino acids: CASSVAGDTQYF. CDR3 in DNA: TGTGCCAGCAGCGTCGCGGGGGATACGCAGTATTTT.

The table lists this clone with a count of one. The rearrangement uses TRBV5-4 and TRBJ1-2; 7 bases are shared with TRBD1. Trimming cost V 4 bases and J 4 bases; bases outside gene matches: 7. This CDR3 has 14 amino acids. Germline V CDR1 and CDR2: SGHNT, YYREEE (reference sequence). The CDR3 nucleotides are TGTGCCAGCAGCCAGGGACAGTTCGCCTATGGCTACACCTTC. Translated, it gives CASSQGQFAYGYTF.

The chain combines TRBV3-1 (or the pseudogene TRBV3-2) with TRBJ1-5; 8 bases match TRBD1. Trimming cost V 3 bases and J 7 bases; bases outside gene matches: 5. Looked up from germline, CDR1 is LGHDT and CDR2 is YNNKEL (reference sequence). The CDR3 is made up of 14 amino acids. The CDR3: CASSQGTGGQPQHF. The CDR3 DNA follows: TGTGCCAGCAGCCAGGGAACAGGGGGACAGCCCCAGCATTTT.

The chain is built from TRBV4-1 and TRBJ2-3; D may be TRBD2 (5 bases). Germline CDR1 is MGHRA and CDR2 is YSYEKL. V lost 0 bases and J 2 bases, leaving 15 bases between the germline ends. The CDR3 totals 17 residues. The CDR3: CASSQDSNAGLTDTQYF. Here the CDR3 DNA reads TGCGCCAGCAGCCAAGACTCGAATGCAGGACTCACAGATACGCAGTATTTT.

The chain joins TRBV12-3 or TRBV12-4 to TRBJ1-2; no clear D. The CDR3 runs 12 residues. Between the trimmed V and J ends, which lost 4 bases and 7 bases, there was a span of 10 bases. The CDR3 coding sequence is TGTGCCAGCAGTTCGTCAGGTTTTGGCTACACCTTC. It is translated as CASSSSGFGYTF.

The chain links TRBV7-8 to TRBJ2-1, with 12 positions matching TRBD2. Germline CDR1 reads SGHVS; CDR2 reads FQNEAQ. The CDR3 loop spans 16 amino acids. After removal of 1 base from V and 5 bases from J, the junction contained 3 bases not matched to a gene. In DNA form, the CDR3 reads TGTGCCAGCAGCTTAGGACTAGCGGGGGCAAACAATGAGCAGTTCTTC. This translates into CASSLGLAGANNEQFF.

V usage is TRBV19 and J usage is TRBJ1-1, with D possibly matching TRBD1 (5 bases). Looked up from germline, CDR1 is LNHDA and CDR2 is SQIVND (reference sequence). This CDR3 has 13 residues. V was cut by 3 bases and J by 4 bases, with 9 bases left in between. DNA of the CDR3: TGTGCCAGTAGTATCGTGGGGGGCACTGAAGCTTTCTTT. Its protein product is CASSIVGGTEAFF.

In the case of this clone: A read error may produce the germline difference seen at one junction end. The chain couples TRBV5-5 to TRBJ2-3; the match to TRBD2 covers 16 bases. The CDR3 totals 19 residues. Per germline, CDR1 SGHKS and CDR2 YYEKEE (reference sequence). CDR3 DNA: TGTGCCAGCAGATTGGTAGGGACTAGCGGGGGGGCCTTCCCAGATACGCAGTATTTT. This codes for CASRLVGTSGGAFPDTQYF.

CDR3 sequence reads: CASAGAGNTIYF. CDR3 coding DNA: TGTGCCAGCGCAGGGGCTGGAAACACCATATATTTT. The V and J genes are TRBV2 and TRBJ1-3; D might be TRBD1 (6 bases). CDR1 is SNHLY and CDR2 is FYNNEI in the germline V gene. This CDR3 contains 12 residues. Trimming removed 8 bases from V and 2 bases from J, with 7 bases in between.

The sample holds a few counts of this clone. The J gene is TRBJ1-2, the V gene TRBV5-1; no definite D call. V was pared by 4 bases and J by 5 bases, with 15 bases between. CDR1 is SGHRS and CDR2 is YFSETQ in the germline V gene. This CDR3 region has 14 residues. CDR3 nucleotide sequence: TGCGCCAGCAGCCCCGGCTCCAGGAGGTATGGCTACACCTTC. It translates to CASSPGSRRYGYTF.

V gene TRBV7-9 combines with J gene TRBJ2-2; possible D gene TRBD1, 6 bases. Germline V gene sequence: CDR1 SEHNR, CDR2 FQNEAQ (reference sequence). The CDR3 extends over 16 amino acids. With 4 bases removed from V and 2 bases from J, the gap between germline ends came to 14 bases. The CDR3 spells CASSSLLTGNTGELFF. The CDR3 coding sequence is TGTGCCAGCAGCTCCCTCTTGACAGGCAACACCGGGGAGCTGTTTTTT. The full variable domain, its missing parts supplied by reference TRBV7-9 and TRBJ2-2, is DTGVSQNPRHKITKRGQNVTFRCDPISEHNRLYWYRQTLGQGPEFLTYFQNEAQLEKSRLLSDRFSAERPKGSFSTLEIQRTEQGDSAMYLCASSSLLTGNTGELFFGEGSRLTVL.

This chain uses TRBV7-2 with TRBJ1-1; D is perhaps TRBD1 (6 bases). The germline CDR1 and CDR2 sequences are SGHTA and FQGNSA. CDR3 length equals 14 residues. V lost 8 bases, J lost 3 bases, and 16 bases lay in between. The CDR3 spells CASLRPQGYTEAFF. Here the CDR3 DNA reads TGTGCCAGCCTTAGACCCCAGGGGTACACTGAAGCTTTCTTT.

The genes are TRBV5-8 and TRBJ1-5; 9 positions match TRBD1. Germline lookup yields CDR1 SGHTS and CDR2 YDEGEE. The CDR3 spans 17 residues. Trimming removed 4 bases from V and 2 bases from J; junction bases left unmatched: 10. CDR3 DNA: TGTGCCAGCAGCACGGGACAGGGATTGATGGGCAATCAGCCCCAGCATTTT. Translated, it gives CASSTGQGLMGNQPQHF.

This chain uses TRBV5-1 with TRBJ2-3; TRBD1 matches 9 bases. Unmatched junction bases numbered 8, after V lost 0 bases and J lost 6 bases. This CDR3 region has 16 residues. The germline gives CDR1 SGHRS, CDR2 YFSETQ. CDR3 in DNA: TGCGCCAGCAGCTTGGGGGACAGGGTTTCATGGGATACGCAGTATTTT. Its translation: CASSLGDRVSWDTQYF. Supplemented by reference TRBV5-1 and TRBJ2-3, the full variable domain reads KAGVTQTPRYLIKTRGQQVTLSCSPISGHRSVSWYQQTPGQGLQFLFEYFSETQRNKGNFPGRFSGRQFSNSRSEMNVSTLELGDSALYLCASSLGDRVSWDTQYFGPGTRLTVL.

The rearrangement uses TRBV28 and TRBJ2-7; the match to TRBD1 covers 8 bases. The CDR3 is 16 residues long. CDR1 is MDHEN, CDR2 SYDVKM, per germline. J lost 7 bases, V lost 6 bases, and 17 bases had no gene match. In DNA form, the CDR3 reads TGTGCCAGCAGCCAGTGGGTCGGGCAGGGGGCGCTTGAGCAGTACTTC. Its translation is CASSQWVGQGALEQYF.

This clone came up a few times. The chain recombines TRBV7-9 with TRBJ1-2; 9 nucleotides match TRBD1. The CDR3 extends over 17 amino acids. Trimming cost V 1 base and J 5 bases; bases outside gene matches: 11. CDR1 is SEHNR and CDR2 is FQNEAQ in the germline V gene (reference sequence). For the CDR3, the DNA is TGTGCCAGCAGCTTAGGAGGGACAGGGCTTTTCGAATATGGCTACACCTTC. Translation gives CASSLGGTGLFEYGYTF.